Presented here are 25 T cell receptor beta chains from one specimen sequenced in a study of blood T cell repertoires in COVID-19 (TCRdb year 2020). The library was generated by the immunoSEQ multiplex PCR assay. TCRdb mirrors the immuneACCESS table, restricted to in-frame sequences. Some clones are absent from its copies; in checked studies, under half trace to an unresolved V gene, and the reason for the others is unknown. The sample yields 100,000 or so clones; roughly 76% were counted once. The biggest ten clones account for over 9.5% of the sample. Specimen: peripheral blood. The origin of the receptors is a human donor in a cohort sampled during active COVID-19.

The V and J genes are TRBV27 and TRBJ1-2, with 7 bases aligning to TRBD1. V shed 5 bases, J shed 3 bases, and the junction held 12 bases outside the gene matches. This CDR3 has 16 residues. CDR1 and CDR2 (germline): MNHEY, SMNVEV (reference sequence). The CDR3 bases are TGTGCCAGCAGTGCGCAAGGGACAGAGAAGCACTATGGCTACACCTTC. This codes for CASSAQGTEKHYGYTF.

The rearrangement uses TRBV6-4 and TRBJ2-5, with D perhaps TRBD1 (5 bases). Germline V gene data show CDR1 as MRHNA and CDR2 as SNTAGT. Between the trimmed V and J ends, which lost 8 bases and 3 bases, there was a span of 25 bases. The CDR3 is made up of 17 amino acids. CDR3 sequence reads: CASHPVHIQGAEETQYF. DNA of the CDR3: TGTGCCAGCCATCCCGTTCACATCCAGGGCGCCGAAGAGACCCAGTACTTC.

The chain joins TRBV4-2 to TRBJ2-7; D is unclear. This CDR3 spans 13 amino acids. V gave up 0 bases and J gave up 1 base, with 4 bases separating them. In germline, CDR1 is LGHNA, CDR2 YNFKEQ. CDR3 sequence reads: CASSQDRSYEQYF. The CDR3, as DNA: TGTGCCAGCAGCCAAGACAGATCCTACGAGCAGTACTTC.

The gene calls are TRBV10-3 and TRBJ2-1; 8 bases align to TRBD1. Germline trimming cut 8 bases from V and 0 bases from J; bases unmatched to any gene: 6. The V gene's germline CDR1 is ENHRY and CDR2 SYGVKD. This CDR3 contains 15 residues. CDR3 protein: CAIGTGQGSYNEQFF. CDR3 in DNA: TGTGCCATCGGCACCGGACAGGGCTCCTACAATGAGCAGTTCTTC.

V is TRBV7-9 and J is TRBJ2-5, with TRBD1 matching over 8 bases. The CDR3 has 15 residues. Per germline, CDR1 SEHNR and CDR2 FQNEAQ (reference sequence). The junction had 7 bases not matched to a gene; V was cut back by 5 bases and J by 2 bases. CDR3 in amino acids: CASSRDRGPQETQYF. Here the CDR3 DNA reads TGTGCCAGCAGCCGCGACAGGGGACCTCAAGAGACCCAGTACTTC.

The chain carries TRBV24-1 and TRBJ2-1, with a tentative D call TRBD2 (6 bases). With 1 base removed from V and 9 bases from J, the gap between germline ends came to 9 bases. Germline V lookup: CDR1 KGHDR, CDR2 SFDVKD. CDR3 length equals 13 residues. This CDR3 reads CATSDFGGLEQFF. As DNA, the CDR3 is TGTGCCACCAGTGATTTTGGGGGACTTGAGCAGTTCTTC.

The chain is built from TRBV5-1 and TRBJ2-7, with TRBD1 matching 11 bases. J was trimmed by 3 bases and V by 4 bases; bases with no gene match: 3. This CDR3 has 14 amino acids. Germline V CDR1 and CDR2: SGHRS, YFSETQ. CDR3 nucleotides: TGCGCCAGCAGCGCGGGACAGGGGGTCTACGAGCAGTACTTC. Its protein product is CASSAGQGVYEQYF.

The gene calls are TRBV11-2 and TRBJ1-1, with TRBD1 as a possible D gene (5 bases). V lost 0 bases to trimming and J lost 3 bases, with 14 bases between them. The germline CDR1 and CDR2 sequences are SGHAT and FQNNGV. The CDR3 sequence is 16 residues long. The CDR3 sequence: CASSLDPGAGDTEAFF. DNA for the CDR3: TGTGCCAGCAGCTTAGACCCTGGGGCTGGGGACACTGAAGCTTTCTTT.

The gene calls are TRBV6-6 and TRBJ2-1; the match to TRBD1 covers 8 bases. J was trimmed by 5 bases and V by 5 bases; bases with no gene match: 5. The CDR3 runs 14 residues. CDR1 is MNHNY, CDR2 SVGAGI, per germline (reference sequence). CDR3 in amino acids: CASSPQGANNEQFF. The CDR3 bases are TGTGCCAGCAGTCCCCAGGGGGCTAACAATGAGCAGTTCTTC.

The chain combines TRBV10-3 with TRBJ2-7; 10 positions match TRBD1. CDR1 and CDR2 (germline): ENHRY, SYGVKD. The V segment lost 4 bases and the J segment 2 bases; nucleotides outside the gene matches: 2. The CDR3 loop spans 14 amino acids. CDR3 in DNA: TGTGCCATCAGTGGACAGGGGGCGACCTACGAGCAGTACTTC. As protein: CAISGQGATYEQYF.

J is TRBJ2-7 and V is TRBV4-3; TRBD1 matches at 8 bases. V lost 4 bases, J lost 0 bases, and 2 bases stayed unmatched. CDR1 LGHNA and CDR2 YSLEER come from the germline V gene. The CDR3 sequence is 14 residues long. The CDR3 protein is CASSRDRSSYEQYF. CDR3 nucleotide sequence: TGCGCCAGCAGCCGGGACAGGAGCTCCTACGAGCAGTACTTC.

This clone was seen a single time. The rearrangement joins TRBV2 to TRBJ2-7; 8 bases map to TRBD2. Germline CDR1 reads SNHLY; CDR2 reads FYNNEI. After removal of 4 bases from V and 5 bases from J, the junction contained 13 bases not matched to a gene. CDR3 length: 16 residues. The CDR3: CASSAYAGLGSHEQYF. The CDR3 region has the DNA TGTGCCAGCAGTGCCTATGCGGGACTAGGATCCCACGAGCAGTACTTC.

V usage is TRBV19 and J usage is TRBJ1-4; the match to TRBD1 covers 7 bases. V was clipped by 10 bases and J by 4 bases; unmatched bases: 9. Germline V gene sequence: CDR1 LNHDA, CDR2 SQIVND (reference sequence). The CDR3 extends over 14 amino acids. In nucleotides, the CDR3 is TGTGCCACTAGAACCGACAGGGATAATGAAAAACTGTTTTTT. Its protein product is CATRTDRDNEKLFF.

This chain uses TRBV2 with TRBJ1-6; D is possibly TRBD1 (5 bases). Germline V gene sequence: CDR1 SNHLY, CDR2 FYNNEI. The CDR3 is 16 residues long. Trimming stripped 6 bases from V and 0 bases from J, with 12 bases between. The DNA for the CDR3 is TGTGCCAGCAGGGGATCCGGGGGCTCCTATAATTCACCCCTCCACTTT. Translation gives CASRGSGGSYNSPLHF.

The V call is TRBV11-2, the J call TRBJ2-7; a weak D match, TRBD1 (5 bases). Germline loops: CDR1 SGHAT, CDR2 FQNNGV. Trimming removed 5 bases from V and 3 bases from J, with 14 bases in between. This CDR3 comprises 14 residues. As DNA, the CDR3 is TGTGCCAGCAGCCCTGGAAGGGGCGGCTACGAGCAGTACTTC. Residues: CASSPGRGGYEQYF.

V and J are TRBV29-1 and TRBJ2-2, with 13 positions matching TRBD2. Germline loops: CDR1 SQVTM, CDR2 ANQGSEA. The CDR3 runs 15 residues. J was trimmed by 4 bases and V by 4 bases; bases with no gene match: 3. The CDR3 spells CSVAGTSGATGELFF. For the CDR3, the DNA is TGCAGCGTTGCCGGGACTAGCGGGGCCACCGGGGAGCTGTTTTTT.

This clone was observed a single time. Other DNA sequences in this specimen translate into the identical CDR3. The chain links TRBV19 to TRBJ1-5; 8 bases match TRBD1. With V trimmed by 6 bases and J by 0 bases, 10 bases remained unmatched. The CDR3 is 17 amino acids. In germline, CDR1 is LNHDA, CDR2 SQIVND (reference sequence). CDR3 DNA sequence: TGTGCCAGTAGGGGGGACGGCAGGGGGCATAGCAATCAGCCCCAGCATTTT. Encoded protein: CASRGDGRGHSNQPQHF.

CDR3 sequence: CASSVGLAGYPELFF. The CDR3, as DNA: TGTGCCAGCAGCGTAGGACTAGCGGGGTATCCGGAGCTGTTTTTT. This chain links TRBV9 with TRBJ2-2; 11 nucleotides align to TRBD2. CDR1 and CDR2 from the germline V gene are SGDLS and YYNGEE. The CDR3 spans 15 residues. The ends lost 0 bases at V and 10 bases at J; junction bases unmatched: 5.

The chain recombines TRBV19 with TRBJ1-1; D not resolved. V lost 1 base, J lost 4 bases, and 13 bases lay in between. The CDR3 has 15 amino acids. Germline V CDR1 and CDR2: LNHDA, SQIVND (reference sequence). CDR3: CASSIVSGLSTEAFF. For the CDR3, the DNA is TGTGCCAGTAGTATAGTTTCGGGTCTGTCCACTGAAGCTTTCTTT.

This clone has ten or more counts. The chain couples TRBV28 to TRBJ1-1, with D possibly being TRBD1 (6 bases). This CDR3 is built from 15 residues. Germline CDR1 reads MDHEN; CDR2 reads SYDVKM. V lost 6 bases and J lost 0, with 14 bases in between. DNA of the CDR3: TGTGCCAGCAGAGGACGGGACATGATGAACACTGAAGCTTTCTTT. It yields the protein CASRGRDMMNTEAFF.

This clone has a handful of counts. The gene calls are TRBV24-1 and TRBJ1-1; TRBD1 might be the D (6 bases). Per germline, CDR1 KGHDR and CDR2 SFDVKD. V lost 7 bases and J 6 bases, leaving 17 bases between the germline ends. The CDR3 is 14 amino acids. CDR3 loop: CATSGGRGAAEAFF. In DNA, the CDR3 is TGTGCCACCAGCGGTGGTCGGGGGGCGGCTGAAGCTTTCTTT.

The chain joins TRBV5-4 to TRBJ2-2, with a tentative D call TRBD2 (5 bases). Germline CDR1 SGHNT, CDR2 YYREEE (reference sequence). The V end lost 0 bases, the J end lost 4 bases, and 10 bases lay between the germline ends. The CDR3 is 15 amino acids. The chain's CDR3 is CASSLAGVGTGELFF. Here the CDR3 DNA reads TGTGCCAGCAGCTTGGCCGGGGTCGGCACCGGGGAGCTGTTTTTT.

This clone was detected only once. The chain joins TRBV25-1 to TRBJ2-5; TRBD1 is a possible D gene (6 bases). Germline CDR1 reads MGHDK; CDR2 reads SYGVNS. This CDR3 is 13 amino acids long. The germline V and J ends were trimmed by 6 bases and 4 bases, with 12 bases remaining between them. The CDR3 DNA sequence: TGTGCCAGCAGCAACAGGGTTGGAGAGACCCAGTACTTC. Translated: CASSNRVGETQYF. Based on the CDR3 plus reference TRBV25-1 and TRBJ2-5, the full variable domain is EADIYQTPRYLVIGTGKKITLECSQTMGHDKMYWYQQDPGMELHLIHYSYGVNSTEKGDLSSESTVSRIRTEHFPLTLESARPSHTSQYLCASSNRVGETQYFGPGTRLLVL.

The chain recombines TRBV3-1 (or the pseudogene TRBV3-2) with TRBJ1-5; the match to TRBD1 covers 7 bases. The V segment lost 2 bases and the J segment 0 bases; nucleotides outside the gene matches: 4. Germline values: CDR1 LGHDT, CDR2 YNNKEL (reference sequence). This CDR3 has 16 residues. CDR3: CASSQSTGLSNQPQHF. DNA for the CDR3: TGTGCCAGCAGCCAATCGACAGGGCTTAGCAATCAGCCCCAGCATTTT.

V is TRBV7-9 and J is TRBJ1-2; D gene uncertain. Germline values: CDR1 SEHNR, CDR2 FQNEAQ (reference sequence). V was shortened by 2 bases and J by 8 bases, with 9 bases between the two germline ends. The CDR3 totals 12 residues. CDR3 DNA sequence: TGTGCCAGCAGCTTACTACTCTCGGGCTACACCTTC. It encodes CASSLLLSGYTF.